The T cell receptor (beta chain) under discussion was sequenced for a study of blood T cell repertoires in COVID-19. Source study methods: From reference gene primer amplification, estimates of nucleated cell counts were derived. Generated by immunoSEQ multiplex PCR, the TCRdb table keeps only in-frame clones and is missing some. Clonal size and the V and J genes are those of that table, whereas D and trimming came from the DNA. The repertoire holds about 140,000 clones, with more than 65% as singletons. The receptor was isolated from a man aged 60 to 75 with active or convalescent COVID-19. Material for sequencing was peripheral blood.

CDR3 DNA sequence: TGTGCCAGCAGCCCGACAGGGCTTCACTATGGCTACACCTTC. It yields the protein CASSPTGLHYGYTF. The rearrangement uses TRBV14 and TRBJ1-2; 7 bases are shared with TRBD1. The V gene end was trimmed by 4 bases and the J gene end by 3 bases; junction bases not matched to a gene: 5. The CDR3 runs to 14 residues. In germline, CDR1 is SGHDN, CDR2 FVKESK.